The 29 T cell receptor beta chains in this list originate from one sample, sequenced in a study of technical replicates of blood from several donors. Only in-frame clones appear in the TCRdb table, and some are missing; sequencing was by immunoSEQ multiplex PCR. The table lists tens of thousands of clones, 90% to 95% of them singletons. The sequenced sample consisted of T cells isolated from PBMCs. Receptor source: a human donor in good health.

The chain uses TRBV29-1 and TRBJ2-1, with 8 nucleotides matching TRBD1. Losses at the gene ends were 6 bases for V and 7 bases for J; bases not matched to a gene: 11. CDR3 size: 14 residues. Per germline, CDR1 SQVTM and CDR2 ANQGSEA. The CDR3 sequence: CSVDTGTGGNEQFF. As DNA, the CDR3 is TGCAGCGTCGATACCGGGACAGGTGGTAATGAGCAGTTCTTC.

V usage is TRBV27 and J usage is TRBJ1-1; the match to TRBD1 covers 12 bases. The CDR3 contains 15 residues. CDR1 and CDR2 (germline): MNHEY, SMNVEV (reference sequence). The trim removed 5 bases at V and 8 bases at J, leaving 9 bases unmatched. The CDR3 spells CASSEEGQGALEAFF. Written as DNA, the CDR3 is TGTGCCAGCAGTGAGGAGGGACAGGGGGCGTTGGAAGCTTTCTTT.

Written as DNA, the CDR3 is TGCGCCAGCAGCTTGGCCCGACAGGGGCCGGTGACCGGGGAGCTGTTTTTT. The encoded protein is CASSLARQGPVTGELFF. The chain recombines TRBV5-1 with TRBJ2-2; 8 bases agree with TRBD1. V shed 0 bases, J shed 5 bases, and the junction held 9 bases outside the gene matches. Per the germline V gene, CDR1 is SGHRS and CDR2 is YFSETQ. The CDR3 covers 17 residues.

Ten or more counts support this clone. V and J are TRBV28 and TRBJ1-1; D may be TRBD1 (6 bases). Germline CDR1 MDHEN, CDR2 SYDVKM. Trimming stripped 2 bases from V and 2 bases from J, with 18 bases between. CDR3 length: 17 amino acids. CDR3 sequence: CASSLHRAESNNTEAFF. In nucleotides, the CDR3 is TGTGCCAGCAGTTTACACAGGGCTGAGAGTAACAACACTGAAGCTTTCTTT.

The chain recombines TRBV27 with TRBJ2-7, with 9 nucleotides matching TRBD1. CDR1 is MNHEY and CDR2 is SMNVEV in the germline V gene (reference sequence). V was clipped by 7 bases and J by 1 base; unmatched bases: 8. The CDR3 totals 15 residues. This chain's CDR3 is CASMGTGRFSYEQYF. For the CDR3, the DNA is TGTGCCAGCATGGGGACAGGGAGATTTTCCTACGAGCAGTACTTC.

The rearrangement joins TRBV30 to TRBJ2-7, with 7 bases lining up with TRBD2. V lost 2 bases, J lost 6 bases, and 10 bases stayed unmatched. Germline V CDR1 and CDR2: GTSNPN, SVGIG (reference sequence). CDR3 length: 14 amino acids. CDR3 coding DNA: TGTGCCTGGAGTCCCCTAGCGGTAGGTAGCGAGCAGTACTTC. Translated, it gives CAWSPLAVGSEQYF. The entire variable domain, with the rest obtained from reference TRBV30 and TRBJ2-7, is as follows: SQTIHQWPATLVQPVGSPLSLECTVEGTSNPNLYWYRQAAGRGLQLLFYSVGIGQISSEVPQNLSASRPQDRQFILSSKKLLLSDSGFYLCAWSPLAVGSEQYFGPGTRLTVT.

This chain connects TRBV7-3 to TRBJ1-4; 8 bases line up with TRBD1. V lost 2 bases to trimming and J lost 6 bases; unmatched junction nucleotides: 2. The germline V gene has CDR1 SGHTA and CDR2 FQGTGA. The CDR3 runs to 14 residues. The CDR3 spells CASSLVTGDEKLFF. In DNA form, the CDR3 reads TGTGCCAGCAGCTTAGTGACAGGGGATGAAAAACTGTTTTTT.

V and J are TRBV6-5 and TRBJ1-4, with D uncertain. Germline CDR1 MNHEY, CDR2 SVGAGI. The CDR3 covers 14 residues. V lost 2 bases and J lost 5, with 9 bases in between. This chain's CDR3 is CASSYRAPNEKLFF. As DNA, the CDR3 is TGTGCCAGCAGTTACCGAGCACCCAATGAAAAACTGTTTTTT.

The V and J genes are TRBV12-5 and TRBJ2-7; 8 bases are a match to TRBD1. J was trimmed by 9 bases and V by 2 bases; bases with no gene match: 6. There are 13 residues in the CDR3. Per germline, CDR1 LGHNT and CDR2 FRNRAP. The CDR3 nucleotides are TGTGCTAGTGGTTTGACTGACAGGGGATGGCAGTACTTC. It specifies CASGLTDRGWQYF.

The V and J genes are TRBV5-1 and TRBJ1-6, with D perhaps matching TRBD1 (5 bases). Germline V lookup: CDR1 SGHRS, CDR2 YFSETQ. The CDR3 covers 15 residues. V was clipped by 2 bases and J by 8 bases, with 14 bases between them. DNA for the CDR3: TGCGCCAGCAGCTTTGACAGCTATCGGGATTCACCCCTCCACTTT. Protein: CASSFDSYRDSPLHF.

V and J are TRBV14 and TRBJ1-1; TRBD1 agrees at 8 bases. Germline loops: CDR1 SGHDN, CDR2 FVKESK. The CDR3 consists of 13 residues. The V and J ends lost 6 bases and 5 bases, in that order; junction bases with no gene match: 5. DNA for the CDR3: TGTGCCAGCAGTTTGGACAGGGCTACTGAAGCTTTCTTT. Protein product: CASSLDRATEAFF.

The chain combines TRBV27 with TRBJ2-7; 11 bases match TRBD1. The CDR3 runs 16 residues. In germline, CDR1 is MNHEY, CDR2 SMNVEV (reference sequence). Unmatched junction bases numbered 10, after V lost 5 bases and J lost 4 bases. In DNA form, the CDR3 reads TGTGCCAGCAGTCTCGACCGGGACAGGGGGAAGTACGAGCAGTACTTC. Its protein product is CASSLDRDRGKYEQYF.

The rearrangement uses TRBV10-2 and TRBJ1-2; tentatively, D is TRBD1 (5 bases). Germline CDR1 and CDR2: WSHSY and SAAADI. Trimming took 4 bases from V and 4 from J, leaving 10 bases between them. The CDR3 has 13 amino acids. CDR3 residues: CASSGRGFYGYTF. The CDR3 DNA reads as TGCGCCAGCAGTGGTCGGGGGTTCTATGGCTACACCTTC.

This clone was seen once. The chain joins TRBV13 to TRBJ2-3; tentatively, D is TRBD2 (5 bases). This CDR3 has 14 residues. Between the trimmed V and J ends, which lost 5 bases and 8 bases, there was a span of 17 bases. Germline V gives CDR1 PRHDT, CDR2 FYEKMQ (reference sequence). The CDR3 protein is CASSPSASYATQYF. CDR3 sequence (DNA): TGTGCCAGCAGCCCGTCGGCTAGCTACGCTACGCAGTATTTT.

This chain uses TRBV5-1 with TRBJ2-1, with 11 nucleotides matching TRBD1. The V and J ends lost 2 bases and 3 bases, in that order; junction bases with no gene match: 22. The V gene's germline CDR1 is SGHRS and CDR2 YFSETQ. This CDR3 is built from 22 residues. CDR3 sequence: CASSFLGPHRLAGTGGYNEQFF. DNA of the CDR3: TGCGCCAGCAGCTTCCTTGGTCCGCACCGGTTGGCCGGGACAGGGGGCTACAATGAGCAGTTCTTC.

The chain couples TRBV7-8 to TRBJ2-7, with D possibly TRBD2 on 6 matching bases. The CDR3 spans 16 residues. The germline V gene encodes CDR1 SGHVS and CDR2 FQNEAQ. The ends were cut back, 1 base at V and 3 bases at J, with 16 bases in the middle. The CDR3 reads CASSLVGGPSLYEQYF. The CDR3 region has the DNA TGTGCCAGCAGCTTAGTCGGGGGACCTAGCCTCTACGAGCAGTACTTC.

The chain carries TRBV11-2 and TRBJ1-5; D call uncertain. The CDR3 is made up of 17 amino acids. Germline V gives CDR1 SGHAT, CDR2 FQNNGV. V shed 3 bases and J shed 0 bases, with 15 bases lying between them. CDR3 in DNA: TGTGCCAGCAGCTTGTCGGTGAACTCATATAGCAATCAGCCCCAGCATTTT. This codes for CASSLSVNSYSNQPQHF.

This chain connects TRBV29-1 to TRBJ2-7, with 7 positions matching TRBD1. Germline CDR1 SQVTM, CDR2 ANQGSEA. The CDR3 totals 12 residues. Here the CDR3 reads CSIGTETYEQYF. The CDR3 DNA follows: TGCAGTATCGGGACAGAGACTTACGAGCAGTACTTC.

The genes are TRBV19 and TRBJ1-1; maybe TRBD1 (6 bases). CDR1 is LNHDA and CDR2 is SQIVND in the germline V gene (reference sequence). The CDR3 has 15 amino acids. V shed 7 bases and J shed 4 bases, with 19 bases lying between them. CDR3 sequence (DNA): TGTGCCAGTACCGACGCCGGGACATTGGGCACTGAAGCTTTCTTT. Translating gives CASTDAGTLGTEAFF.

The chain couples TRBV7-3 to TRBJ2-5, with 8 nucleotides matching TRBD2. The CDR3 has 16 residues. V gave up 0 bases and J gave up 4 bases; unmatched junction bases: 7. CDR1 is SGHTA, CDR2 FQGTGA, per germline. CDR3 protein: CASSLTGGAGGETQYF. For the CDR3, the DNA is TGTGCCAGCAGCTTAACTGGGGGCGCGGGAGGAGAGACCCAGTACTTC.

A remark on this clone: The junction does not match germline at one end; this may be a read error. The chain recombines TRBV30 with TRBJ1-3; D unresolved. CDR1 and CDR2 from the germline V gene are GTSNPN and SVGIG (reference sequence). CDR3 size: 13 residues. CDR3 in amino acids: CAWSVTGGTTIYF. The CDR3, as DNA: TGTGCCTGGAGTGTAACTGGCGGAACCACCATATATTTT.

J is TRBJ2-7 and V is TRBV5-6, with 11 bases that match TRBD2. Trimming cost V 2 bases and J 3 bases; bases outside gene matches: 10. Germline V CDR1 and CDR2: SGHDT, YYEEEE. CDR3 length: 17 amino acids. The CDR3 nucleotides are TGTGCCAGCAGCTTCCTTTGGACTAGCGGGCACCTCTACGAGCAGTACTTC. It specifies CASSFLWTSGHLYEQYF. Full variable domain (missing parts from reference TRBV5-6 and TRBJ2-7): DAGVTQSPTHLIKTRGQQVTLRCSPKSGHDTVSWYQQALGQGPQFIFQYYEEEERQRGNFPDRFSGHQFPNYSSELNVNALLLGDSALYLCASSFLWTSGHLYEQYFGPGTRLTVT.

The gene calls are TRBV11-3 and TRBJ1-6; 8 bases are shared with TRBD1. CDR1 and CDR2 (germline): SGHNT, YENEEA. V shed 4 bases and J 7 bases; nucleotides not matched to a gene: 6. The CDR3 runs 15 residues. The CDR3 DNA sequence: TGTGCCAGCAGCTCACGGACAGGGTCAAATTCACCCCTCCACTTT. It is translated as CASSSRTGSNSPLHF.

The chain joins TRBV5-1 to TRBJ2-1; 12 bases are a match to TRBD2. CDR1 is SGHRS, CDR2 YFSETQ, per germline. The CDR3 has 18 amino acids. V was pared by 1 base and J by 9 bases, with 14 bases of the junction left unmatched. CDR3: CASSLSLAGGFERGEQFF. CDR3 sequence (DNA): TGCGCCAGCAGCTTGTCCCTAGCGGGAGGGTTCGAGCGCGGTGAGCAGTTCTTC.

This chain joins TRBV29-1 and TRBJ2-3, with 12 bases that match TRBD2. Germline loops: CDR1 SQVTM, CDR2 ANQGSEA. This CDR3 contains 15 residues. J was trimmed by 0 bases and V by 7 bases; bases with no gene match: 5. CDR3 bases: TGCAGCGGCGCCGGGACTAGCGGGAGCACAGATACGCAGTATTTT. Amino acid sequence: CSGAGTSGSTDTQYF.

V and J are TRBV7-9 and TRBJ2-7, with D possibly matching TRBD2 (6 bases). This CDR3 comprises 15 residues. In germline, CDR1 is SEHNR, CDR2 FQNEAQ (reference sequence). Trimming cost V 5 bases and J 7 bases, with 21 bases left between them. The CDR3 is CASSHLLGGFPEQYF. CDR3 DNA: TGTGCCAGCAGCCACCTCCTGGGGGGTTTCCCGGAGCAGTACTTC.

V is TRBV27 and J is TRBJ2-4, with 10 nucleotides matching TRBD1. The CDR3 totals 17 residues. Germline V lookup: CDR1 MNHEY, CDR2 SMNVEV (reference sequence). V was pared by 2 bases and J by 6 bases, with 10 bases of the junction left unmatched. The CDR3 spells CASSLRPFGQGGNIQYF. CDR3 sequence (DNA): TGTGCCAGCAGTTTAAGGCCGTTTGGACAGGGGGGAAACATTCAGTACTTC.

In its sample, this clone was seen once. This chain links TRBV7-8 with TRBJ2-7; 7 bases fit TRBD2. The V gene end was trimmed by 5 bases and the J gene end by 1 base; junction bases not matched to a gene: 2. The CDR3 has 13 residues. Germline CDR1 and CDR2: SGHVS and FQNEAQ. CDR3 DNA sequence: TGTGCCAGCAGCCCCGGGGGGTCCTACGAGCAGTACTTC. It is translated as CASSPGGSYEQYF. Based on the CDR3 plus reference TRBV7-8 and TRBJ2-7, the full variable domain is GAGVSQSPRYKVAKRGQDVALRCDPISGHVSLFWYQQALGQGPEFLTYFQNEAQLDKSGLPSDRFFAERPEGSVSTLKIQRTQQEDSAVYLCASSPGGSYEQYFGPGTRLTVT.

The chain employs TRBV6-1 and TRBJ2-7; TRBD1 matches at 7 bases. The CDR3 has 13 amino acids. With 8 bases clipped from V and 2 bases from J, the junction kept 6 bases outside the gene matches. Per the germline V gene, CDR1 is MNHNS and CDR2 is SASEGT. The chain's CDR3 is CASRQGLAYEQYF. DNA of the CDR3: TGTGCCAGCCGACAGGGATTGGCCTACGAGCAGTACTTC.